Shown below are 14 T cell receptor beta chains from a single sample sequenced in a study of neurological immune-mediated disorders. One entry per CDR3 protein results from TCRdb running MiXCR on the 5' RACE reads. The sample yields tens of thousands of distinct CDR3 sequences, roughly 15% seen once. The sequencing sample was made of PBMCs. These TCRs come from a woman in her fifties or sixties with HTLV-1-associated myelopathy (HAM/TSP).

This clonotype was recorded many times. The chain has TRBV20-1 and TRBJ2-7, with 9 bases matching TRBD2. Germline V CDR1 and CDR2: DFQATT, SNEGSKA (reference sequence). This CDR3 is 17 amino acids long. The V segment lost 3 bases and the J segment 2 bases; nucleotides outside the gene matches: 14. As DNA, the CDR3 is TGCAGTGCTAGCCCCCTCGGGGTGCGGGAGGGCCCCTACGAGCAGTACTTC. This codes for CSASPLGVREGPYEQYF.

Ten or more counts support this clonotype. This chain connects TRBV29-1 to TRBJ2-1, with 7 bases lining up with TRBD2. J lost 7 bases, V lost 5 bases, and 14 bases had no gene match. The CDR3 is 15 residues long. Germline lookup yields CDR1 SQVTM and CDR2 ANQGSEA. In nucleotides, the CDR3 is TGCAGCGTTACTCTTCGACTAGCCCTATCTAATGAGCAGTTCTTC. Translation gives CSVTLRLALSNEQFF.

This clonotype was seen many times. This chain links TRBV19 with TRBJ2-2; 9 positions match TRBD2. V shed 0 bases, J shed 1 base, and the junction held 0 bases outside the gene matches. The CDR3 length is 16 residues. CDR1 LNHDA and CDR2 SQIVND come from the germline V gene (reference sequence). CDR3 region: CASSIEAGGNTGELFF. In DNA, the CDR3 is TGTGCCAGTAGTATAGAAGCGGGGGGGAACACCGGGGAGCTGTTTTTT.

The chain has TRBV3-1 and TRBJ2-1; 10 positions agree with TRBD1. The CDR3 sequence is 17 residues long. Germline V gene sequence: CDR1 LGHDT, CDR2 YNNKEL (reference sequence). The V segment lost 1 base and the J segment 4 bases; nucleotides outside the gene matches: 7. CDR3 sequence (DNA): TGTGCCAGCAGCCAAGTTACTGGGACAGGGGCGTACAATGAGCAGTTCTTC. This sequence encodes CASSQVTGTGAYNEQFF.

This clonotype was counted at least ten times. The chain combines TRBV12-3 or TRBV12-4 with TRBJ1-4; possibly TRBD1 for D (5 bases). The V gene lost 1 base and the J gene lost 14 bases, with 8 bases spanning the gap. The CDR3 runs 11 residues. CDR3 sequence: CASSLGGGLFF. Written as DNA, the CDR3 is TGTGCCAGCAGTTTAGGCGGGGGGCTGTTTTTT.

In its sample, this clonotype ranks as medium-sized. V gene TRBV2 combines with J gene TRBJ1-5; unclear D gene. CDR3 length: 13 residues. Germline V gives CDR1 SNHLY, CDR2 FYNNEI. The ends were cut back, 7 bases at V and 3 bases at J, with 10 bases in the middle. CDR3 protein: CASKRQYNQPQHF. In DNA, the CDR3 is TGTGCCAGCAAGAGGCAGTACAATCAGCCCCAGCATTTT.

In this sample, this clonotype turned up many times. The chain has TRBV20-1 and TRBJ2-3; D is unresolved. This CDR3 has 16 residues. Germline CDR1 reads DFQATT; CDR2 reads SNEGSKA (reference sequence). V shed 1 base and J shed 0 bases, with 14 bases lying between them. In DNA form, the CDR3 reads TGCAGTGCTAGAGGTCTACGCCCCTTCAGCACAGATACGCAGTATTTT. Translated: CSARGLRPFSTDTQYF.

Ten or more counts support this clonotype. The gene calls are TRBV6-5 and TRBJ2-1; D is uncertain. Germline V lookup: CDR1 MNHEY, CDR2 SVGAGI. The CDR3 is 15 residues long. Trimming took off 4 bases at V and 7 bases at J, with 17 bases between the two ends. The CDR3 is CASSFRPLNMNEQFF. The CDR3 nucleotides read TGTGCCAGCAGTTTCAGGCCCCTAAACATGAATGAGCAGTTCTTC.

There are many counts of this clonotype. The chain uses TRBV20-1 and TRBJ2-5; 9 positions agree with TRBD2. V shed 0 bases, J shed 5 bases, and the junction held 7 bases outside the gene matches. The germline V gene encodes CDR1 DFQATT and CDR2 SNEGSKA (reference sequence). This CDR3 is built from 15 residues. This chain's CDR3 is CSARDAAGGPETQYF. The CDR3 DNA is TGCAGTGCTAGAGACGCGGCGGGGGGGCCCGAGACCCAGTACTTC.

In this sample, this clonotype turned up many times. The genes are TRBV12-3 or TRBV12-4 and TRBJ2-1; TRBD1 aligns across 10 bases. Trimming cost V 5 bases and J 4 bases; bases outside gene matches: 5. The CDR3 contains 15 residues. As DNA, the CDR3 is TGTGCCAGCAGTACGGGACAGGGGCCATACAATGAGCAGTTCTTC. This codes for CASSTGQGPYNEQFF.

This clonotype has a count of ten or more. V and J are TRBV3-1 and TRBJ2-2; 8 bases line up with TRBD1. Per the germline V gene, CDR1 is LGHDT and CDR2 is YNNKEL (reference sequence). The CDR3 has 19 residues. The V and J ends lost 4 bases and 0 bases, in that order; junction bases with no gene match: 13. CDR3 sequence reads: CASSLLQGGPEPNTGELFF. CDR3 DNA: TGTGCCAGCAGCCTCCTACAGGGGGGACCAGAACCGAACACCGGGGAGCTGTTTTTT. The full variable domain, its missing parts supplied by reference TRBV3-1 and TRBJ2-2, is DTAVSQTPKYLVTQMGNDKSIKCEQNLGHDTMYWYKQDSKKFLKIMFSYNNKELIINETVPNRFSPKSPDKAHLNLHINSLELGDSAVYFCASSLLQGGPEPNTGELFFGEGSRLTVL.

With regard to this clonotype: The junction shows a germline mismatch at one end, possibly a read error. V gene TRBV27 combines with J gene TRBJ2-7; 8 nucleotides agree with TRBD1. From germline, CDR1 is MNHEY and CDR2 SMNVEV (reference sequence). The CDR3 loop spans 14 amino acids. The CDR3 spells CTSTSTGGRYEQYF. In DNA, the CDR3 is TGTACCAGCACTTCAACAGGGGGTCGGTACGAGCAGTACTTC.

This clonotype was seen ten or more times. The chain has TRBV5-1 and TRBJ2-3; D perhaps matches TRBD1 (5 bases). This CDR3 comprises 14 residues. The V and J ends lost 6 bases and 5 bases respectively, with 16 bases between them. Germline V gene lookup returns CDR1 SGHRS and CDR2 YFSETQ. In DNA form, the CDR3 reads TGCGCCAGCAAAATAGGGGTAGGTCAAGATACGCAGTATTTT. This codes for CASKIGVGQDTQYF.

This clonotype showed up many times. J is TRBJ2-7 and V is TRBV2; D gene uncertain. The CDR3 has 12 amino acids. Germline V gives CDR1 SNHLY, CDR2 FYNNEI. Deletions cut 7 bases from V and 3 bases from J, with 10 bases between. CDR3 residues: CASIKSRYEQYF. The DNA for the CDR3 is TGTGCCAGCATAAAGTCCCGCTACGAGCAGTACTTC.